What follows are 17 T cell receptor beta chains derived from one specimen sequenced in a study of neurological immune-mediated disorders (dated by TCRdb to about 2019). Library construction relied on 5' RACE. The instrument given in TCRdb is Illumina HiSeq 2500. TCRdb cleaned the public reads at Q25 with fastp, built clones with MiXCR and kept in-frame beta chains. Under each unique CDR3 protein, matching rows form one entry showing the most common genes and DNA. The sample profile shows 65,000 to 80,000 distinct CDR3 sequences; roughly 4.5% of them were found once. 2.2% of the sample goes to the ten largest clones. Sequenced sample: PBMCs. The receptors come from a woman aged 70-85 years with multiple sclerosis.

This clonotype occurred many times. The J gene is TRBJ2-2, the V gene TRBV7-2; D is uncertain. V was trimmed by 6 bases and J by 5 bases, leaving 16 bases between them. This CDR3 has 15 residues. Germline CDR1 SGHTA, CDR2 FQGNSA. The CDR3 is CASRNDSTDTGELFF. The CDR3, as DNA: TGTGCCAGCAGGAACGACTCCACAGATACCGGGGAGCTGTTTTTT.

The V gene is TRBV7-2, the J gene TRBJ2-5; a weak D match, TRBD2 (6 bases). Deletions cut 4 bases from V and 0 bases from J, with 12 bases between. CDR1 is SGHTA, CDR2 FQGNSA, per germline. There are 15 residues in the CDR3. In DNA, the CDR3 is TGTGCCAGCAGCTCGAGTCGCGGGAACCAAGAGACCCAGTACTTC. Protein: CASSSSRGNQETQYF.

This clonotype was observed many times. This sequence joins TRBV3-1 and TRBJ1-2; D is unresolved. CDR1 is LGHDT, CDR2 YNNKEL, per germline (reference sequence). The germline V and J ends were trimmed by 0 bases and 9 bases, with 17 bases remaining between them. There are 15 residues in the CDR3. Here the CDR3 reads CASSQEPGAVRSYTF. In nucleotides, the CDR3 is TGTGCCAGCAGCCAAGAACCGGGCGCTGTGAGGAGCTACACCTTC.

This clonotype has a count of ten or more. The chain joins TRBV12-3 or TRBV12-4 to TRBJ2-1; 9 bases agree with TRBD1. The junction had 12 bases not matched to a gene; V was cut back by 5 bases and J by 7 bases. The CDR3 loop spans 16 amino acids. CDR3 in amino acids: CASSQILGTGRNEQFF. The CDR3 DNA sequence: TGTGCCAGCAGTCAAATCCTCGGGACAGGGAGAAATGAGCAGTTCTTC.

This clonotype was seen many times. The rearrangement links TRBV6-2 or TRBV6-3 to TRBJ1-5; D call uncertain. V dropped 9 bases and J dropped 1 base, with 16 bases sitting between them. Germline-derived CDR1 and CDR2 are MNHEY and SVGEGT. The CDR3 contains 15 residues. The CDR3 here is CASTRAESSNQPQHF. In DNA, the CDR3 is TGTGCCAGTACAAGAGCAGAGTCGAGCAATCAGCCCCAGCATTTT.

This clonotype has ten or more counts. The chain couples TRBV7-2 to TRBJ2-7, with 12 bases lining up with TRBD1. The CDR3 has 16 residues. CDR1 and CDR2 (germline): SGHTA, FQGNSA. V gave up 5 bases and J gave up 4 bases; unmatched junction bases: 9. The CDR3 DNA follows: TGTGCCAGCAGCCTACTACCGGGACAGGGGGCTTACGAGCAGTACTTC. Translated, it gives CASSLLPGQGAYEQYF.

This clonotype was observed many times. The J gene is TRBJ2-2, the V gene TRBV15; D possibly corresponds to TRBD2 (5 bases). Trimming removed 4 bases at V and 1 base at J, with 7 bases between. This CDR3 spans 14 amino acids. Germline-derived CDR1 and CDR2 are LNHNV and YYDKDF (reference sequence). The CDR3 DNA reads as TGTGCCACCAGCAAGGCGGGGAACACCGGGGAGCTGTTTTTT. Translated: CATSKAGNTGELFF.

In its sample, this clonotype was seen many times. CDR3 protein: CSGASASNTGELFF. CDR3 nucleotide sequence: TGCAGCGGGGCTAGCGCGTCGAACACCGGGGAGCTGTTTTTT. The chain employs TRBV29-1 and TRBJ2-2; possible D gene TRBD2, 6 bases. Trimming left V 7 bases short and J 0 bases short, with 12 bases between. The CDR3 extends over 14 amino acids. In germline, CDR1 is SQVTM, CDR2 ANQGSEA.

This clonotype was recorded many times. The chain employs TRBV5-1 and TRBJ2-3; 9 bases line up with TRBD2. Looked up from germline, CDR1 is SGHRS and CDR2 is YFSETQ. This CDR3 region has 15 residues. J gave up 4 bases and V 4 bases, and 7 bases lay outside the gene matches. For the CDR3, the DNA is TGCGCCAGCAGCCTTAGCGGGAGTAACGCAGATACGCAGTATTTT. Amino acids: CASSLSGSNADTQYF.

This clonotype was seen ten or more times. This sequence joins TRBV7-8 and TRBJ2-2, with D unclear. The V gene's germline CDR1 is SGHVS and CDR2 FQNEAQ. Trimming cost V 5 bases and J 0 bases, with 13 bases left between them. This CDR3 spans 16 amino acids. The DNA for the CDR3 is TGTGCCAGCAGCAAAAACCGGGTATCGAACACCGGGGAGCTGTTTTTT. Protein: CASSKNRVSNTGELFF.

This clonotype was counted ten times or more. The chain is built from TRBV7-6 and TRBJ2-7, with a weak D call TRBD1 (5 bases). In germline, CDR1 is SGHVS, CDR2 FNYEAQ. There are 12 residues in the CDR3. Trimming took 5 bases from V and 5 from J, leaving 10 bases between them. This CDR3 reads CASSHWGDEQYF. The CDR3 region has the DNA TGTGCCAGCAGCCATTGGGGCGACGAGCAGTACTTC.

This clonotype was detected many times. The chain joins TRBV20-1 to TRBJ2-4; possibly TRBD2 for D (5 bases). Trimming shortened V by 0 bases and J by 6 bases, and 12 bases separated the two germline ends. The CDR3 totals 14 residues. CDR1 DFQATT and CDR2 SNEGSKA come from the germline V gene (reference sequence). CDR3 amino acids: CSARDGGRGNIQYF. CDR3 nucleotide sequence: TGCAGTGCTAGAGATGGAGGCCGGGGAAACATTCAGTACTTC.

This clonotype was seen ten or more times. The chain combines TRBV12-3 or TRBV12-4 with TRBJ2-1; TRBD2 aligns across 8 bases. J lost 4 bases, V lost 4 bases, and 9 bases had no gene match. The CDR3 sequence is 16 residues long. CDR3 loop: CASSSSTREVYNEQFF. DNA of the CDR3: TGTGCCAGCAGTTCGAGTACGCGGGAGGTTTACAATGAGCAGTTCTTC.

This clonotype came up many times. This rearrangement joins TRBV15 to TRBJ2-7; D unresolved. V lost 4 bases, J lost 7 bases, and 11 bases lay in between. Germline V gene data show CDR1 as LNHNV and CDR2 as YYDKDF (reference sequence). The length of the CDR3 is 12 residues. Here the CDR3 reads CATSTTASEQYF. CDR3 sequence (DNA): TGTGCCACCAGCACGACCGCTAGTGAGCAGTACTTC.

The table lists this clonotype with many counts. The chain uses TRBV6-2 or TRBV6-3 and TRBJ2-5, with 13 bases identical to TRBD2. V lost 4 bases and J lost 5; bases outside the gene matches: 7. This CDR3 has 16 amino acids. Germline V CDR1 and CDR2: MNHEY, SVGEGT. Here the CDR3 reads CASSSGLAGVIETQYF. Written as DNA, the CDR3 is TGTGCCAGCAGTTCAGGACTAGCGGGAGTTATTGAGACCCAGTACTTC.

In its sample, this clonotype was seen many times. The chain uses TRBV4-2 and TRBJ2-7, with a possible D match to TRBD2 (5 bases). V lost 1 base and J lost 0, with 13 bases in between. CDR3 length equals 16 residues. CDR1 and CDR2 from the germline V gene are LGHNA and YNFKEQ. DNA for the CDR3: TGTGCCAGCAGCCAAGGTGCGGGCCTACCCTCCTACGAGCAGTACTTC. It codes for CASSQGAGLPSYEQYF.

This clonotype appeared many times. The V gene is TRBV7-9, the J gene TRBJ1-4; TRBD1 matches at 10 bases. Unmatched junction bases numbered 3, after V lost 2 bases and J lost 6 bases. CDR3 length equals 15 residues. Germline V gene data show CDR1 as SEHNR and CDR2 as FQNEAQ (reference sequence). DNA for the CDR3: TGTGCCAGCAGCTTACCCGGACAGGGGGATGAAAAACTGTTTTTT. Its protein product is CASSLPGQGDEKLFF.